The present entry profiles one T cell receptor (beta chain) with its context. Its antigen is as yet unknown. This record comes from a study of cytomegalovirus exposure and HLA in healthy donors. Overall study: Falling in the Caucasian-associated ancestry cluster were 81% of under 500 genotyped donors.

Findings and limits, study-wide: Prediction of most subjects' HLA-A and HLA-B alleles by TCR beta sequences was reportedly accurate. Relative to the roughly 700-donor mean, N-insertions were reportedly fewer in an Asian-associated ancestry cluster in a later analysis.

Between the trimmed V and J ends, which lost 3 bases and 0 bases, there was a span of 12 bases. CDR1 is MDHEN, CDR2 SYDVKM, per germline. This CDR3 comprises 15 residues. Use of 60 Vbeta and 13 Jbeta primers characterized the PCR. Data came from immunoSEQ multiplex PCR; TCRdb stores just in-frame clones and leaves some out. The table lists around 100,000 clones, about 68% of them singletons, with roughly an eighth in the top ten. The rearrangement uses TRBV28 and TRBJ2-7, with D perhaps TRBD1 (5 bases). Material: PBMCs. The receptor's source is a male donor in good health and CMV-seropositive. This CDR3 is CASSFPAGPSYEQYF. The CDR3 DNA sequence: TGTGCCAGCAGTTTTCCCGCAGGGCCCTCCTACGAGCAGTACTTC.